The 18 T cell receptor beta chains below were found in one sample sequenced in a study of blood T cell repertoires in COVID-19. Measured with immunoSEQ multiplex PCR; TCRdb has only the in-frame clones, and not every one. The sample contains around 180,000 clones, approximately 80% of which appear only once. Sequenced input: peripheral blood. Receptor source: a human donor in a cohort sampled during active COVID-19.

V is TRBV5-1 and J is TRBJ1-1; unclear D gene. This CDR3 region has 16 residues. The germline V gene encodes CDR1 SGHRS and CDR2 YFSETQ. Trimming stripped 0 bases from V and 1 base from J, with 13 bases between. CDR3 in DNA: TGCGCCAGCAGCTTGGCCGTTTGGGGAGGGAACACTGAAGCTTTCTTT. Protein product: CASSLAVWGGNTEAFF.

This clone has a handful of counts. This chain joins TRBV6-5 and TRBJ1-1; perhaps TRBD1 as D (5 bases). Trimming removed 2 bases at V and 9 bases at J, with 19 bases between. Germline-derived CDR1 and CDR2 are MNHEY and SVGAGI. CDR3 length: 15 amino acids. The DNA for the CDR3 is TGTGCCAGCAGTTACACTTCGGGGAGGGGAAGTCAAGCTTTCTTT. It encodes CASSYTSGRGSQAFF.

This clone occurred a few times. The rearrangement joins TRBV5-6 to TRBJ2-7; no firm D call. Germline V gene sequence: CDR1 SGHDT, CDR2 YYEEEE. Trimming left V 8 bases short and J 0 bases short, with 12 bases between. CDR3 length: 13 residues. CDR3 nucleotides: TGTGCCAGTACCCCCGGTTCCTCCTACGAGCAGTACTTC. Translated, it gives CASTPGSSYEQYF.

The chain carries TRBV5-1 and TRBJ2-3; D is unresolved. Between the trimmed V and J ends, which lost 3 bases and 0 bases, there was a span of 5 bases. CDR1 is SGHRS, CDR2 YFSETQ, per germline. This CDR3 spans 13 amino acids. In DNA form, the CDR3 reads TGCGCCAGCAGCTCCGGGAGCACAGATACGCAGTATTTT. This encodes CASSSGSTDTQYF.

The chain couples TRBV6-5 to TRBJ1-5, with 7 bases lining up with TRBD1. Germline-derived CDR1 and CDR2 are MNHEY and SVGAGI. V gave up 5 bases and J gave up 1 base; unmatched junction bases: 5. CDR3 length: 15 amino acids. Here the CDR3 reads CASSHDRASNQPQHF. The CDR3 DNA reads TGTGCCAGCAGTCACGACAGGGCCAGCAATCAGCCCCAGCATTTT.

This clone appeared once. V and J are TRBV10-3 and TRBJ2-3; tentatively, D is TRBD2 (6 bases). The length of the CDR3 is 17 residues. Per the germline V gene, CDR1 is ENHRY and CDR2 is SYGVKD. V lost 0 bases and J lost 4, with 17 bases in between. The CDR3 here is CAISESPGGSGADTQYF. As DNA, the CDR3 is TGTGCCATCAGTGAGTCGCCCGGGGGATCCGGGGCAGATACGCAGTATTTT.

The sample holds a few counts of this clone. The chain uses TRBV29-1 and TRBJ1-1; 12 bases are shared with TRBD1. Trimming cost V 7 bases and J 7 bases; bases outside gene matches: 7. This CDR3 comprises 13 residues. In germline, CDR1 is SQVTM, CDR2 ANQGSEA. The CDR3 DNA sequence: TGCAGCGGCCGGGACAGGGGGCTAGGTGAAGCTTTCTTT. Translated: CSGRDRGLGEAFF.

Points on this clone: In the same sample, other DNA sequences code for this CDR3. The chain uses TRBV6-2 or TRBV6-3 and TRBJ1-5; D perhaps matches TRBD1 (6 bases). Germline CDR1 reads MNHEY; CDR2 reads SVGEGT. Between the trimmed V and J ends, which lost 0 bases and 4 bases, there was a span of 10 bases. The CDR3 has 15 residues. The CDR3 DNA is TGTGCCAGCAGTTACTCGGGACAAGGTAATCAGCCCCAGCATTTT. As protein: CASSYSGQGNQPQHF.

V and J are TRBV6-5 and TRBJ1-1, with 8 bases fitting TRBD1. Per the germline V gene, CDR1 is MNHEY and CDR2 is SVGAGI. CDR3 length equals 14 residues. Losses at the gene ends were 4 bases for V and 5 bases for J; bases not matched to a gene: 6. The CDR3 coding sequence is TGTGCCAGCAGTTTGAGGGACAGGCATACTGAAGCTTTCTTT. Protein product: CASSLRDRHTEAFF.

Here the CDR3 DNA reads TGTGCCAGCAGGAACAGGGGCTCTGGAAACACCATATATTTT. This translates into CASRNRGSGNTIYF. The chain links TRBV6-5 to TRBJ1-3, with TRBD1 identical over 7 bases. The ends lost 6 bases at V and 0 bases at J; junction bases unmatched: 2. Germline loops: CDR1 MNHEY, CDR2 SVGAGI. The CDR3 loop spans 14 amino acids.

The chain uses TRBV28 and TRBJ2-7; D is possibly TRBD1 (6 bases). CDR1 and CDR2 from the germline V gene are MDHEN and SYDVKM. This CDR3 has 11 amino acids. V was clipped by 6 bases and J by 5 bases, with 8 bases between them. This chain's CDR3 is CASRYRDEQYF. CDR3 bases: TGTGCCAGCAGATACAGGGACGAGCAGTACTTC.

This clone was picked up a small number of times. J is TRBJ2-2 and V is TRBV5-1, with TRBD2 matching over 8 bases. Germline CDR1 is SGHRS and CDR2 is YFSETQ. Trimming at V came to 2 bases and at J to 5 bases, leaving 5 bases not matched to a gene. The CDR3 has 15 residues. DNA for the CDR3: TGCGCCAGCAGCTTTTCGGGAGGGAGGACCGGGGAGCTGTTTTTT. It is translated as CASSFSGGRTGELFF.

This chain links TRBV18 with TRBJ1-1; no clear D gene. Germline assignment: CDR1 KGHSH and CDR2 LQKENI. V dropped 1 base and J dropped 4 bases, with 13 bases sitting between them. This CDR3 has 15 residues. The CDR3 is CASSPLAGSGTEAFF. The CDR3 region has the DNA TGTGCCAGCTCACCACTGGCGGGGAGCGGCACTGAAGCTTTCTTT.

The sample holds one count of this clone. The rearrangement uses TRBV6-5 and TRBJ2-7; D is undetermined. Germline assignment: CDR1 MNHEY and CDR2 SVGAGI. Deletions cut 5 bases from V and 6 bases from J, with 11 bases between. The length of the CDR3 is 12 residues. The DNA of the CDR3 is TGTGCCAGCAGTACCTCGGTTGGCGAGCAGTACTTC. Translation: CASSTSVGEQYF.

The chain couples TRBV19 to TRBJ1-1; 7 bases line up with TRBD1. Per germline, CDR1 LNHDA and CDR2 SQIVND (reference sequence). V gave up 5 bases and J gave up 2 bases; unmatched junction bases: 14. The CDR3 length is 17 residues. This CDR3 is CASSLPGQKKGNTEAFF. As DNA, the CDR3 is TGTGCCAGTAGTTTGCCGGGACAGAAAAAAGGTAACACTGAAGCTTTCTTT.

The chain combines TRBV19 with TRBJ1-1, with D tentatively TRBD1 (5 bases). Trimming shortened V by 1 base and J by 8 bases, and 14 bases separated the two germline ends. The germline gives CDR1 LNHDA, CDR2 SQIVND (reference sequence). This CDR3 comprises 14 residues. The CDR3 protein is CASSIGGFPGEAFF. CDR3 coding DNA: TGTGCCAGTAGTATAGGGGGCTTCCCCGGGGAAGCTTTCTTT.

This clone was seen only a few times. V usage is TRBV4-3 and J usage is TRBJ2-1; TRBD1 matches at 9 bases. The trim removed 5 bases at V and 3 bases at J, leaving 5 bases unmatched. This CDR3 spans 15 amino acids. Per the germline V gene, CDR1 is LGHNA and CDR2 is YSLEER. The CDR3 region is CASSYGDRDYNEQFF. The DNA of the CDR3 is TGCGCCAGCAGCTATGGGGACAGGGACTACAATGAGCAGTTCTTC.

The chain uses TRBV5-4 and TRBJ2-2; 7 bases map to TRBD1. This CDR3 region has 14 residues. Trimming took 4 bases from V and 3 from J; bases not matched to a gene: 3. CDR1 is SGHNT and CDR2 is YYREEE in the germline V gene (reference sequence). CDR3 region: CASSQTGDTGELFF. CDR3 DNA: TGTGCCAGCAGCCAAACAGGGGACACCGGGGAGCTGTTTTTT. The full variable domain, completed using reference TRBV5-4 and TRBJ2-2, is ETGVTQSPTHLIKTRGQQVTLRCSSQSGHNTVSWYQQALGQGPQFIFQYYREEENGRGNFPPRFSGLQFPNYSSELNVNALELDDSALYLCASSQTGDTGELFFGEGSRLTVL.